The 9 T cell receptor beta chains presented below share a single source sample, sequenced in a study of T cell changes during pregnancy in multiple sclerosis (dated by TCRdb to between 2017 and 2020). Libraries were prepared through the immunoSEQ multiplex PCR assay. Drawn from immuneACCESS, this table holds only the in-frame rearrangements with V and J called that TCRdb kept. Clones are partly lost; checked studies trace under half to an unresolved V gene and leave the rest unexplained. This sample gives 39,000 or so clones in total; roughly 91% of them show up just once. In total, the top ten clones hold 8% to 10% of the sample. The sample here was CD8+ T cells from peripheral blood mononuclear cells, taken in the first trimester of pregnancy. The receptors come from a female donor with multiple sclerosis, enrolled in a pregnancy study.

The rearrangement links TRBV5-5 to TRBJ2-7; D is ambiguous. This CDR3 has 14 amino acids. V was clipped by 1 base and J by 5 bases, with 13 bases between them. The germline CDR1 and CDR2 sequences are SGHKS and YYEKEE (reference sequence). This chain's CDR3 is CASSLNSPLDEQYF. The CDR3 nucleotides read TGTGCCAGCAGCTTGAATTCCCCTCTAGACGAGCAGTACTTC.

The chain is built from TRBV7-9 and TRBJ1-5, with 7 bases fitting TRBD1. Per the germline V gene, CDR1 is SEHNR and CDR2 is FQNEAQ (reference sequence). J was trimmed by 6 bases and V by 8 bases; bases with no gene match: 19. The CDR3 is 17 residues long. CDR3 sequence (DNA): TGTGCCAGCGGGGGTGACACCAACAGGGGTATAGGTCAGCCCCAGCATTTT. Amino acids: CASGGDTNRGIGQPQHF.

V is TRBV11-2 and J is TRBJ2-3; no clear D. V shed 5 bases and J shed 2 bases, with 5 bases lying between them. This CDR3 region has 12 residues. The V gene's germline CDR1 is SGHAT and CDR2 FQNNGV. CDR3 DNA sequence: TGTGCCAGCAGCCACTTCACAGATACGCAGTATTTT. It encodes CASSHFTDTQYF.

This clone occurred once. This chain connects TRBV7-3 to TRBJ2-2, with unresolved D. This CDR3 contains 13 residues. Looked up from germline, CDR1 is SGHTA and CDR2 is FQGTGA. V lost 2 bases and J 8 bases, leaving 9 bases between the germline ends. CDR3: CASSLVAGGELFF. The CDR3 coding sequence is TGTGCCAGCAGCTTAGTGGCCGGGGGGGAGCTGTTTTTT.

The genes are TRBV29-1 and TRBJ1-1; a possible D gene is TRBD1 (5 bases). Germline V gives CDR1 SQVTM, CDR2 ANQGSEA. Trimming left V 7 bases short and J 6 bases short, with 18 bases between. The CDR3 has 13 amino acids. The CDR3 DNA reads TGCAGCGGAACCCCAGGGTATGGTGCTGAAGCTTTCTTT. Encoded protein: CSGTPGYGAEAFF.

The rearrangement joins TRBV10-3 to TRBJ1-4; tentative D call: TRBD1 (6 bases). The CDR3 is 14 residues long. The V gene's germline CDR1 is ENHRY and CDR2 SYGVKD. V lost 6 bases, J lost 7 bases, and 15 bases lay in between. The chain's CDR3 is CAIRAGDGSEKLFF. In DNA form, the CDR3 reads TGTGCCATCAGGGCAGGGGACGGAAGTGAAAAACTGTTTTTT.

This chain joins TRBV9 and TRBJ1-1; no clear D gene. V shed 0 bases and J shed 4 bases, with 13 bases lying between them. Germline V gene sequence: CDR1 SGDLS, CDR2 YYNGEE. This CDR3 has 15 amino acids. In DNA, the CDR3 is TGTGCCAGCAGCGTAGAAGGAGGGTCGGGCACTGAAGCTTTCTTT. Protein: CASSVEGGSGTEAFF.

V is TRBV10-3 and J is TRBJ2-7, with 7 bases identical to TRBD1. With V trimmed by 3 bases and J by 2 bases, 7 bases remained unmatched. Germline CDR1 reads ENHRY; CDR2 reads SYGVKD. This CDR3 is built from 15 residues. CDR3 sequence: CAISDPGQTTYEQYF. DNA for the CDR3: TGTGCCATCAGTGACCCGGGACAGACGACCTACGAGCAGTACTTC.

The genes are TRBV7-6 and TRBJ1-1; D call uncertain. Trimming shortened V by 3 bases and J by 0 bases, and 17 bases separated the two germline ends. The germline gives CDR1 SGHVS, CDR2 FNYEAQ. The CDR3 runs to 17 residues. The CDR3 nucleotides are TGTGCCAGCAGCTTCCCCCGCCATGACAACATGAACACTGAAGCTTTCTTT. Translating gives CASSFPRHDNMNTEAFF. The full variable domain, with the rest looked up from reference TRBV7-6 and TRBJ1-1, is GAGVSQSPRYKVTKRGQDVALRCDPISGHVSLYWYRQALGQGPEFLTYFNYEAQQDKSGLPNDRFSAERPEGSISTLTIQRTEQRDSAMYRCASSFPRHDNMNTEAFFGQGTRLTVV.